Listed here are 3 T cell receptor beta chains from one sample, sequenced in a study of shared clonotypes between healthy human individuals. Assay: immunoSEQ multiplex PCR; the TCRdb copy retains only in-frame clones and omits some. The sample carries under 2,500,000 clones, approximately 94% recorded once. Sequencing used naive CD4+ T cells sorted from blood. The subset is: CD45RA+ positively selected. The source is a man younger than 35 in good health.

The rearrangement joins TRBV28 to TRBJ2-3, with 8 bases aligning to TRBD2. Germline V CDR1 and CDR2: MDHEN, SYDVKM. V dropped 5 bases and J dropped 0; count of bases not matched to a gene: 7. The CDR3 extends over 16 amino acids. CDR3 coding DNA: TGTGCCAGCAGTGCTGGACTAGCCAAAAGCACAGATACGCAGTATTTT. Translation: CASSAGLAKSTDTQYF.

The chain is built from TRBV5-6 and TRBJ1-1; D perhaps matches TRBD1 (5 bases). V lost 3 bases and J lost 2, with 11 bases in between. The CDR3 runs to 14 residues. The germline V gene has CDR1 SGHDT and CDR2 YYEEEE. CDR3 region: CASSSTGANTEAFF. CDR3 coding DNA: TGTGCCAGCAGCTCAACAGGAGCAAACACTGAAGCTTTCTTT. The whole variable domain, filled in from reference TRBV5-6 and TRBJ1-1, reads DAGVTQSPTHLIKTRGQQVTLRCSPKSGHDTVSWYQQALGQGPQFIFQYYEEEERQRGNFPDRFSGHQFPNYSSELNVNALLLGDSALYLCASSSTGANTEAFFGQGTRLTVV.

The J gene is TRBJ2-5, the V gene TRBV5-1; no definite D call. The V end was cut by 6 bases, the J end by 4 bases, with 22 bases between. The CDR3 totals 16 residues. Per the germline V gene, CDR1 is SGHRS and CDR2 is YFSETQ. Written as DNA, the CDR3 is TGCGCCAGCACTCGGAGAGGAGAACCCACGGGAGAGACCCAGTACTTC. This translates into CASTRRGEPTGETQYF.